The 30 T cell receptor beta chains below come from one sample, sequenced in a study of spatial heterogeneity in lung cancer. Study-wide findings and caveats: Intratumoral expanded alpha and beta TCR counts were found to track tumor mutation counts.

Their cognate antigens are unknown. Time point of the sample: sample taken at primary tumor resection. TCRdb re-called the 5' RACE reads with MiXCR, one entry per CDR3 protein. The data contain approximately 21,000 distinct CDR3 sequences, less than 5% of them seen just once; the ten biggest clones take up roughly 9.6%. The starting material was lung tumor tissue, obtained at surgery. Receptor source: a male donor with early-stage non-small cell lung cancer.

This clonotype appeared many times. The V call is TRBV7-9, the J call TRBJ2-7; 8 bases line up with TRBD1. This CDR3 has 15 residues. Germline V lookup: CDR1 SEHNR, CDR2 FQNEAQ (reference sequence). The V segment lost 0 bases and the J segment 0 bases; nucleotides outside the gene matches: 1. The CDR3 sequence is CASSLAGTGSYEQYF. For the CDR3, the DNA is TGTGCCAGCAGCTTAGCCGGGACAGGCTCCTACGAGCAGTACTTC.

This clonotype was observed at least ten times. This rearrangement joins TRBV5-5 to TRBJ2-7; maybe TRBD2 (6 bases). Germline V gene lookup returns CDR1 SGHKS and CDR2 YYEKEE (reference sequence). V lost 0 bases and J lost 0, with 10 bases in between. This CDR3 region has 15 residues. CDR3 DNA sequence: TGTGCCAGCAGCTTGGGTCGGGGGAGCTCCTACGAGCAGTACTTC. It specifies CASSLGRGSSYEQYF.

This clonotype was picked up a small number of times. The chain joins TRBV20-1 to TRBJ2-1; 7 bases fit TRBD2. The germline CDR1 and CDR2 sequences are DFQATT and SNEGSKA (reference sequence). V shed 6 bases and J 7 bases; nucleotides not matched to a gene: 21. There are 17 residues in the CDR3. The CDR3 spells CSAPGRDPSFGGNEQFF. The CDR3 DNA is TGCAGTGCCCCGGGGAGGGACCCCTCATTTGGGGGAAATGAGCAGTTCTTC.

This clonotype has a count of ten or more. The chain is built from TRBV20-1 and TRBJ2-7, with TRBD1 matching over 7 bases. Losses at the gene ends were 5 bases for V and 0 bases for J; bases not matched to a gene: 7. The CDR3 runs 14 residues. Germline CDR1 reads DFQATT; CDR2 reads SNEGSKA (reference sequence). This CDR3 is CSALGGRSSYEQYF. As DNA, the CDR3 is TGCAGTGCTTTAGGGGGCAGGAGCTCCTACGAGCAGTACTTC.

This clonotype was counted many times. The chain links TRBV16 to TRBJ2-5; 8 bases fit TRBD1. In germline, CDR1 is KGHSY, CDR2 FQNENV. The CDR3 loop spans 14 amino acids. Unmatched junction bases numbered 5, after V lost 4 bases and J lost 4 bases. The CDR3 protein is CASSPRGTGETQYF. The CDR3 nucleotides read TGTGCCAGCAGCCCACGCGGGACAGGAGAGACCCAGTACTTC.

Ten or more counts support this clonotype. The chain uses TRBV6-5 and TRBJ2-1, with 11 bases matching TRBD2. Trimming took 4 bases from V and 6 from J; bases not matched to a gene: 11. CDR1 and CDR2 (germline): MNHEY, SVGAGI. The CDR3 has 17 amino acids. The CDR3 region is CASSSRRLAGGINEQFF. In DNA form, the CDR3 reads TGTGCCAGCAGTTCTCGGCGGCTAGCGGGGGGCATCAATGAGCAGTTCTTC.

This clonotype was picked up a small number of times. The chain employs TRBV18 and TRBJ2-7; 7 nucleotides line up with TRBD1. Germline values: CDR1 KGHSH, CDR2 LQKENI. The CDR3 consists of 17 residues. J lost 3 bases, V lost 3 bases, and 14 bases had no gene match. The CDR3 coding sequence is TGTGCCAGCTCACCGCGCCAATCCGGGACAGCTCTCTACGAGCAGTACTTC. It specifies CASSPRQSGTALYEQYF.

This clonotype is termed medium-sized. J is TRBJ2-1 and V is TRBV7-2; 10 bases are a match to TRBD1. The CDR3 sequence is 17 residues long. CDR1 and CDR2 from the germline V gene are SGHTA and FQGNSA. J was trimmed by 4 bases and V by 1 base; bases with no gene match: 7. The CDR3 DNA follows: TGTGCCAGCAGCTTAGGACTCCGGGACAGGGGTTACAATGAGCAGTTCTTC. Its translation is CASSLGLRDRGYNEQFF.

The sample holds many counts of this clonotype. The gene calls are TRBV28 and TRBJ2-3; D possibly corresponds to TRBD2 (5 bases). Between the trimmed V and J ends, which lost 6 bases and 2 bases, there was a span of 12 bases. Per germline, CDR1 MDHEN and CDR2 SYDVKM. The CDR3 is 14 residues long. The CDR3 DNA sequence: TGTGCCAGCAGCCGAGGGCTCTTCACAGATACGCAGTATTTT. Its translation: CASSRGLFTDTQYF.

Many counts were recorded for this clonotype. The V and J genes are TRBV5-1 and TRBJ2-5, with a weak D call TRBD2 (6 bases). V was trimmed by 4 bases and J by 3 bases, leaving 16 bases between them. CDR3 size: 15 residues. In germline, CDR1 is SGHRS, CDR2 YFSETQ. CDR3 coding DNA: TGCGCCAGCAGCCCTGACTGGGGGGTCGAAGAGACCCAGTACTTC. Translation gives CASSPDWGVEETQYF. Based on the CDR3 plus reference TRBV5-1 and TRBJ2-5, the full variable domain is KAGVTQTPRYLIKTRGQQVTLSCSPISGHRSVSWYQQTPGQGLQFLFEYFSETQRNKGNFPGRFSGRQFSNSRSEMNVSTLELGDSALYLCASSPDWGVEETQYFGPGTRLLVL.

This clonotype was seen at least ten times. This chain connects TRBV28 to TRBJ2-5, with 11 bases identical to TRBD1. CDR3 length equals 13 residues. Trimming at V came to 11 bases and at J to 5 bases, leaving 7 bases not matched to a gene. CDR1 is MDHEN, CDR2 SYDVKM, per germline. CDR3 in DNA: TGTGCCGAGGCTGGGACAGGGGGGGAGACCCAGTACTTC. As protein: CAEAGTGGETQYF.

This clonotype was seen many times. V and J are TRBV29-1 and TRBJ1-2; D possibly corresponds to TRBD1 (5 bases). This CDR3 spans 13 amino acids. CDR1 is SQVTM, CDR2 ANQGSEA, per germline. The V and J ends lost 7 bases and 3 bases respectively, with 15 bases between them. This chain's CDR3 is CSAPTGTDYGYTF. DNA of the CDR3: TGCAGCGCCCCGACCGGGACTGACTATGGCTACACCTTC. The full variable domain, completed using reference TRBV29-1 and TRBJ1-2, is SAVISQKPSRDICQRGTSLTIQCQVDSQVTMMFWYRQQPGQSLTLIATANQGSEATYESGFVIDKFPISRPNLTFSTLTVSNMSPEDSSIYLCSAPTGTDYGYTFGSGTRLTVV.

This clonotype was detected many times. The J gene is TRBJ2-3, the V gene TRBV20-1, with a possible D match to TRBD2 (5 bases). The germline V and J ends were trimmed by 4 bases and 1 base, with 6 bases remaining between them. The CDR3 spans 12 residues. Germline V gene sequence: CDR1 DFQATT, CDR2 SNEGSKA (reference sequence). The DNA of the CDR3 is TGCAGTGCTATGCGGGGCACAGATACGCAGTATTTT. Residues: CSAMRGTDTQYF.

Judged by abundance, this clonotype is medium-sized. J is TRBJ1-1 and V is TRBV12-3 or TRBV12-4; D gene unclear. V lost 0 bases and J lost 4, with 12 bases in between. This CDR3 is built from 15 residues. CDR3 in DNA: TGTGCCAGCAGTTTAGCCGGGATAGGGCCCACTGAAGCTTTCTTT. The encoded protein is CASSLAGIGPTEAFF.

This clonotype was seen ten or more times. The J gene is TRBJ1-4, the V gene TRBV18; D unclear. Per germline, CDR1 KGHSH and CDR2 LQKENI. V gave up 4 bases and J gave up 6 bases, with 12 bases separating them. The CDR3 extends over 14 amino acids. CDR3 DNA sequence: TGTGCCAGCTCACGTTCCGGGGTAGATGAAAAACTGTTTTTT. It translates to CASSRSGVDEKLFF.

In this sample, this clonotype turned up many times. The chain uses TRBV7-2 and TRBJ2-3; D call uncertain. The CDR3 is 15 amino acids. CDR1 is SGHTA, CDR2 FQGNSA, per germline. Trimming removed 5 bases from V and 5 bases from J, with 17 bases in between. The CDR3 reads CASSPAGVRRDTQYF. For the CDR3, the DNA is TGTGCCAGCAGCCCCGCCGGAGTCCGTAGAGATACGCAGTATTTT.

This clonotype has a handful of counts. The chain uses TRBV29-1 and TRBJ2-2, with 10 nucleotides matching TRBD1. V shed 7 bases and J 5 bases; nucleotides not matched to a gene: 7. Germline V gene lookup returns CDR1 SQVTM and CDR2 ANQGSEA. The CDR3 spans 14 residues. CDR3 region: CSGRRQGATGELFF. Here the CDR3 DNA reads TGCAGCGGGAGACGACAGGGGGCAACCGGGGAGCTGTTTTTT.

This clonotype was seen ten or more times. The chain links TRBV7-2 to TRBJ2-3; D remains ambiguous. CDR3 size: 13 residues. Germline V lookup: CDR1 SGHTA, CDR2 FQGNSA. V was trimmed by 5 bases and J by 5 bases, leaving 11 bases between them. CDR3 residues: CASSPWMEDTQYF. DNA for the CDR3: TGTGCCAGCAGCCCCTGGATGGAAGATACGCAGTATTTT. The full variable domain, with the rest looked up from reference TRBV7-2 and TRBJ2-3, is GAGVSQSPSNKVTEKGKDVELRCDPISGHTALYWYRQSLGQGLEFLIYFQGNSAPDKSGLPSDRFSAERTGGSVSTLTIQRTQQEDSAVYLCASSPWMEDTQYFGPGTRLTVL.

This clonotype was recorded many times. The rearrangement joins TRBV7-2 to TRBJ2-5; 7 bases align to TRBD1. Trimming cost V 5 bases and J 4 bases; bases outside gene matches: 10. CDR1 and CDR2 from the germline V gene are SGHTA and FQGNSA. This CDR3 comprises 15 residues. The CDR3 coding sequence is TGTGCCAGCAGCCTCAATATAGGGGGCGCAGAGACCCAGTACTTC. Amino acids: CASSLNIGGAETQYF.

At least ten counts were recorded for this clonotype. CDR3 sequence reads: CASKRRETQYF. DNA for the CDR3: TGTGCCAGCAAGAGGCGAGAGACCCAGTACTTC. V and J are TRBV28 and TRBJ2-5; the D is unclear. Trimming took off 7 bases at V and 4 bases at J, with 7 bases between the two ends. Germline-derived CDR1 and CDR2 are MDHEN and SYDVKM. This CDR3 has 11 residues.

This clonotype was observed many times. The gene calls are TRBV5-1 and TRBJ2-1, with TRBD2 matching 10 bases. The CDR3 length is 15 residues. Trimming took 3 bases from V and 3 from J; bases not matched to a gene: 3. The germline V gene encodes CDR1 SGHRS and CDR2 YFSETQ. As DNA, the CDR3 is TGCGCCAGCAGCTCTGGACTAGCGGACTACAATGAGCAGTTCTTC. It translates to CASSSGLADYNEQFF.

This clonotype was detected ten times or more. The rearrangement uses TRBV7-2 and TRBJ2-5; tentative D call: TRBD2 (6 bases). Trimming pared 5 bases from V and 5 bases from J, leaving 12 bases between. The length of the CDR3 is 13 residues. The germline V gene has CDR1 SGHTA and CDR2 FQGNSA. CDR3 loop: CASSKGSGETQYF. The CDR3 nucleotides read TGTGCCAGCAGCAAAGGGAGCGGGGAGACCCAGTACTTC.

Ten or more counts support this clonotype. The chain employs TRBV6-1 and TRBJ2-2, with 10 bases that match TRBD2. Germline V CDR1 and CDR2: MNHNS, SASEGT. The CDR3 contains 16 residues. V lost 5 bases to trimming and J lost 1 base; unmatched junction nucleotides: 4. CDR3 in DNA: TGTGCCAGCAGTCCCCGACTAGCGGGGAACACCGGGGAGCTGTTTTTT. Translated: CASSPRLAGNTGELFF.

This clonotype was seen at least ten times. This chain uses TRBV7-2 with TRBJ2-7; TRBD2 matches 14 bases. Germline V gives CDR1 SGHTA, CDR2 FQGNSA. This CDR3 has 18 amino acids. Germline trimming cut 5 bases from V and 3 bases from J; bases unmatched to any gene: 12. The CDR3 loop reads CASSPFGGLAGALYEQYF. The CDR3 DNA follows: TGTGCCAGCAGCCCATTCGGGGGACTAGCGGGAGCCCTCTACGAGCAGTACTTC.

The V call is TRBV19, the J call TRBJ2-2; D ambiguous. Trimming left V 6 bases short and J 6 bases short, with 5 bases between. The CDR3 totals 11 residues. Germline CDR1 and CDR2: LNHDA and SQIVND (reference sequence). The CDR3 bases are TGTGCCAGTAGGTTGGCCGGGGAGCTGTTTTTT. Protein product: CASRLAGELFF.

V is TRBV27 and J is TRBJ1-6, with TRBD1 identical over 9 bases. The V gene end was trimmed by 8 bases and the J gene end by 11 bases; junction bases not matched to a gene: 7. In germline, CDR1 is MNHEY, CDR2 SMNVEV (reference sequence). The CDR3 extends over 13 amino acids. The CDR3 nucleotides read TGTGCCAGCCGAGGACAGGGGACAACACCCCTCCACTTT. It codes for CASRGQGTTPLHF.

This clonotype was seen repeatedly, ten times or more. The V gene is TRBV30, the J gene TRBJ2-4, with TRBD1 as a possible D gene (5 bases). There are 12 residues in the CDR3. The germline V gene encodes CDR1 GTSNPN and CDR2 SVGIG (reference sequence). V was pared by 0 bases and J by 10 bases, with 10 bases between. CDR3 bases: TGTGCCTGGAGTGTTTTAGGGGAAATTCAGTACTTC. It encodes CAWSVLGEIQYF.

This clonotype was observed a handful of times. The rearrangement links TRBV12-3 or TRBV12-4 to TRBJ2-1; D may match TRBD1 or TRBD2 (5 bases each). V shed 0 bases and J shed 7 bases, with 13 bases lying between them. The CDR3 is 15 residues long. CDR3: CASSLASGRKNEQFF. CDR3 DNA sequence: TGTGCCAGCAGTTTAGCTTCGGGACGAAAAAATGAGCAGTTCTTC.

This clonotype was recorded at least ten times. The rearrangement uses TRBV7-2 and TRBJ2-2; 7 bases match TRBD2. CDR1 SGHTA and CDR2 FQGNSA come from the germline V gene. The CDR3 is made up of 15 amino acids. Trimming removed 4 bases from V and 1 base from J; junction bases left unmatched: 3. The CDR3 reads CASSSQRENTGELFF. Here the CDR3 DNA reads TGTGCCAGCAGCTCCCAGCGGGAGAACACCGGGGAGCTGTTTTTT.

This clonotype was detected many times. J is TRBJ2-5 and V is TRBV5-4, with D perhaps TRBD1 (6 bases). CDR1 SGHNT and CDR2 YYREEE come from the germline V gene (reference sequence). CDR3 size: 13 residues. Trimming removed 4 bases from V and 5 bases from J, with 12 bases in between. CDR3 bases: TGTGCCAGCAGCCCACAGGGACGGGAGACCCAGTACTTC. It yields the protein CASSPQGRETQYF.